This TCR beta chain is from a study of T-cell reconstitution after alpha-beta-depleted transplantation in children. Study-wide findings and caveats: Counts and diversity of T cells one year after transplant came mostly from newly produced T cells. Approximately two months post-transplant, alpha-beta T cells reportedly originated from several hundred expanded graft clones.

Germline V CDR1 and CDR2: DFQATT, SNEGSKA (reference sequence). There are 16 residues in the CDR3. With 7 bases clipped from V and 4 bases from J, the junction kept 14 bases outside the gene matches. A library of TCRbeta sequences, prepared with unique molecular identifiers, was generated. MiXCR, applied by TCRdb to the PCR reads, yields one record per CDR3 protein. Among some 290,000 distinct CDR3 sequences, approximately 23% were seen once, and the ten largest hold around 9.9%. As concerns this clonotype: Its antigen is still unknown.

The origin of this receptor is a male patient younger than 18 who had a stem cell transplant for acute lymphoblastic leukemia, so the T cells may come from the graft donor. The rearrangement joins TRBV20-1 to TRBJ2-7; 12 nucleotides align to TRBD2. The input for sequencing was PBMCs, mostly from graft donor cells, taken 180 days after TCRalphabeta/CD19-depleted stem cell transplant. The CDR3 is CSVTGPGLAGRYEQYF. In DNA form, the CDR3 reads TGCAGTGTTACGGGTCCCGGACTAGCGGGGCGGTACGAGCAGTACTTC.